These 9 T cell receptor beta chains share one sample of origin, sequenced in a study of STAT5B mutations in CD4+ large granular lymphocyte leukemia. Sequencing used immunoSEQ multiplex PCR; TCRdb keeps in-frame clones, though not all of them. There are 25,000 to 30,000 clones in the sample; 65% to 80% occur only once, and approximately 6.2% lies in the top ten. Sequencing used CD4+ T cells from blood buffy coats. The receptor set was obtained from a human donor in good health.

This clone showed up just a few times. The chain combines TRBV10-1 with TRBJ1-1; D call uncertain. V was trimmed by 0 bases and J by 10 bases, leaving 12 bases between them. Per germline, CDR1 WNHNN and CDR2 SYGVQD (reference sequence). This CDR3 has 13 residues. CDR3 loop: CASSESTGIGAFF. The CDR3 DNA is TGCGCCAGCAGTGAGTCAACCGGCATTGGAGCTTTCTTT.

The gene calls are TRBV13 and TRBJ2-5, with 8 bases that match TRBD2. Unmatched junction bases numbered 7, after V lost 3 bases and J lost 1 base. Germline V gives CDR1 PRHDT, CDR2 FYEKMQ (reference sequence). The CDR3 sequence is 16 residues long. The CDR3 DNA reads TGTGCCAGCAGCTTCGAGCGGGGGCTCGCCCAAGAGACCCAGTACTTC. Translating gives CASSFERGLAQETQYF.

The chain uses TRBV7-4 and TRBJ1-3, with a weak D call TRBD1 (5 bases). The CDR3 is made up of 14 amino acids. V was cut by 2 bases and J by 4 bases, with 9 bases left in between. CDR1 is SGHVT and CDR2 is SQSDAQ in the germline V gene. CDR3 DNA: TGTGCCAGCAGCTTACAGGGTTCAGGAAACACCATATATTTT. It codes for CASSLQGSGNTIYF.

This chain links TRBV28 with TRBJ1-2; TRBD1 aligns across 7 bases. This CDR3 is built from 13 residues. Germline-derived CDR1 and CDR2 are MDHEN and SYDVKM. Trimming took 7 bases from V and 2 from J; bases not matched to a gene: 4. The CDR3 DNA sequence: TGTGCCAGCAAGACAGGGACCAACTATGGCTACACCTTC. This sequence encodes CASKTGTNYGYTF.

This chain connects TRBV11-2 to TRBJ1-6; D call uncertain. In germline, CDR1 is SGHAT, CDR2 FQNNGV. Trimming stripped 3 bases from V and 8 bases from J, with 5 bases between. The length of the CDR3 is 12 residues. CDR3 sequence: CASSFEDSPLHF. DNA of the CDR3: TGTGCCAGCAGCTTCGAGGATTCACCCCTCCACTTT.

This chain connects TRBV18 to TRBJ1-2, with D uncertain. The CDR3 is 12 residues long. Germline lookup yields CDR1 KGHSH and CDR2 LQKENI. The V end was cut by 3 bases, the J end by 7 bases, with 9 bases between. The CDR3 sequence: CASSPQKIGYTF. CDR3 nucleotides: TGTGCCAGCTCACCCCAGAAGATTGGCTACACCTTC.

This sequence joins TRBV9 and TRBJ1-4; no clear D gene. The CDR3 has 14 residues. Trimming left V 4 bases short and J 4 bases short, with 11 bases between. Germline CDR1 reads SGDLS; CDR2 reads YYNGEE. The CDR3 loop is CASSPVGDNEKLFF. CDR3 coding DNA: TGTGCCAGCAGCCCAGTTGGAGATAATGAAAAACTGTTTTTT. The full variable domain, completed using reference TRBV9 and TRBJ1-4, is DSGVTQTPKHLITATGQRVTLRCSPRSGDLSVYWYQQSLDQGLQFLIQYYNGEERAKGNILERFSAQQFPDLHSELNLSSLELGDSALYFCASSPVGDNEKLFFGSGTQLSVL.

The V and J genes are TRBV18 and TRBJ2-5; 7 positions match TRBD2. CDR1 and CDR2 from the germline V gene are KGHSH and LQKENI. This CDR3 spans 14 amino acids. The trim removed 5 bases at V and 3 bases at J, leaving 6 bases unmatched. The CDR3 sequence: CASSISGAKETQYF. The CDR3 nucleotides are TGTGCCAGCTCAATCAGCGGGGCCAAAGAGACCCAGTACTTC.

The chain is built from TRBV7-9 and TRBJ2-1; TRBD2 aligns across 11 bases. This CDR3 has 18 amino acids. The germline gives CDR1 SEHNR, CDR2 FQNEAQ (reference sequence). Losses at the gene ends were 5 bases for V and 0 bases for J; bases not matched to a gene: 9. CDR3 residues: CASSANPSGGHSYNEQFF. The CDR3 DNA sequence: TGTGCCAGCAGCGCAAACCCTAGCGGGGGGCACTCCTACAATGAGCAGTTCTTC.